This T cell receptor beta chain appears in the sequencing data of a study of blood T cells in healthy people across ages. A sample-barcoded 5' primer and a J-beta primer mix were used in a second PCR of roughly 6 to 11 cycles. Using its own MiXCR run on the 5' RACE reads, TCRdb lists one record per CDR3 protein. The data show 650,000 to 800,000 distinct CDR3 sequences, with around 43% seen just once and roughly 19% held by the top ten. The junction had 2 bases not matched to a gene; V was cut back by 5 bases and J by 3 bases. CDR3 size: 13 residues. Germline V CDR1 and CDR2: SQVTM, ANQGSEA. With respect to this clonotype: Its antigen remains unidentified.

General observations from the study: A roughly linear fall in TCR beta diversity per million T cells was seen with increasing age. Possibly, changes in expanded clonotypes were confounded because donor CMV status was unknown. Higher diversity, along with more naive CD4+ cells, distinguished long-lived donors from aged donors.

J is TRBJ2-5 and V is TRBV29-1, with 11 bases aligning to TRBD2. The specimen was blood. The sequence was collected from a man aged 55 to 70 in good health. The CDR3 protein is CSVQTSGKETQYF. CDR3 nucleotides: TGCAGCGTTCAGACTAGCGGGAAAGAGACCCAGTACTTC. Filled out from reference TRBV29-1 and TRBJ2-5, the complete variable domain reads SAVISQKPSRDICQRGTSLTIQCQVDSQVTMMFWYRQQPGQSLTLIATANQGSEATYESGFVIDKFPISRPNLTFSTLTVSNMSPEDSSIYLCSVQTSGKETQYFGPGTRLLVL.